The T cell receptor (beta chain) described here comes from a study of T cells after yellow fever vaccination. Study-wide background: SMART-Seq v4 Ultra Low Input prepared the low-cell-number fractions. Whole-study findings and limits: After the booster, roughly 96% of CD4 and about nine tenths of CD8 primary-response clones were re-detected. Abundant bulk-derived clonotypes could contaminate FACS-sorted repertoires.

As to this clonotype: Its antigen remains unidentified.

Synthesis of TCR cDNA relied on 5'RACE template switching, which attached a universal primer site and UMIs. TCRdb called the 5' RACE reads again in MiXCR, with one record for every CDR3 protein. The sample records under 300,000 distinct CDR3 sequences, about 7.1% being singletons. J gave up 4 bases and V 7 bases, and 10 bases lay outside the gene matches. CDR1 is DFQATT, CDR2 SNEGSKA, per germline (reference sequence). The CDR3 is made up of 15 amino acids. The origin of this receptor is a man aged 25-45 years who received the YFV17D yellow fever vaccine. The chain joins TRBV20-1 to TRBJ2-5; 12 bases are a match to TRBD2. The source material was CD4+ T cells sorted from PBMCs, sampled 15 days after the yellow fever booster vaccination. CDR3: CSVDPGLAGRETQYF. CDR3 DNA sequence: TGCAGTGTTGACCCGGGACTAGCGGGTCGAGAGACCCAGTACTTC.